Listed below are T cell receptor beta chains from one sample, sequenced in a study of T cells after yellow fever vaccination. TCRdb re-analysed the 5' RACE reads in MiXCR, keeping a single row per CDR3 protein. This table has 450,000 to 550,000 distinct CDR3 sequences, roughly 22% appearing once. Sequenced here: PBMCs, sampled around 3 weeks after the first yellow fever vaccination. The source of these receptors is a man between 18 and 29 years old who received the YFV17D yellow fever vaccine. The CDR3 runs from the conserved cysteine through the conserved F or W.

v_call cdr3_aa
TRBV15 CATSSRGSTDTQYF
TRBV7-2 CASSYRGGGVTDTQYF
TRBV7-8 CASAWTGTGGDTQYF
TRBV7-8 CASSLSEQIQETQYF
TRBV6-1 CASRSAPQGHYGYTF
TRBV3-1 CASSHRWGGRGDTQYF
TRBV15 CATSRDTRDTQYF
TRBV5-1 CASSLASGGAGGTEAFF
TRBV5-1 CASRSDRGHNEQFF
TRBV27 CASRLWGADTEAFF
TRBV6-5 CASSYGGATYNEQFF
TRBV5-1 CASSLGNPTNEKLFF
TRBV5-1 CASGSFGGNYGYTF
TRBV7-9 CASSLEGRATQYF
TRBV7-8 CASSFTTTGRIYNEQFF
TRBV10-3 CAIATGNVREQYF
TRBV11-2 CASSLGLGYYEQYF
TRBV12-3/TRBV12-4 CASSLRERVYEQYF
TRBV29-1 CSVVGQAQGDTQYF
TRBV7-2 CASSSPSAGALDNEQFF
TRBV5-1 CASSLGQPRTEAFF
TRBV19 CASTTTAAYNEQFF
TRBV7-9 CASSDRASYNEQFF
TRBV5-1 CASREQGLSTDTQYF
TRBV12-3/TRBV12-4 CASSVLGQGNQQPQHF
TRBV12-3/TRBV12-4 CASRLGGGNSYNEQFF
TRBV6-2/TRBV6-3 CASSLQGGYGPQHF
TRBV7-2 CASSKSQGGEQFF